The clone carrying this T cell receptor beta chain was detected only a few times. The target antigen is unknown. For TCRbeta, the library was prepared with unique molecular identifiers. TCRdb reprocessed the PCR reads via MiXCR and lists one record per CDR3 protein. The data hold fewer than 550,000 distinct CDR3 sequences, with about 10% observed a single time. This entry comes from a study of T-cell reconstitution after alpha-beta-depleted transplantation in children. Germline CDR1 reads SGHNT; CDR2 reads YENEEA. Trimming removed 5 bases from V and 3 bases from J; junction bases left unmatched: 2. This CDR3 has 13 amino acids. Findings of the study overall: A year had passed since transplant, and T-cell counts and diversity by then came mostly from newly produced T cells. Day-60 TCRbeta diversity that was high in some patients was derived from surviving recipient T cells and thymic progenitors. Reported findings indicate that, about two months after transplant, alpha-beta T cells came from several hundred expanded clones, which were derived from non-depleted graft cells.

Material: PBMCs, mostly from graft donor cells, obtained 180 days after TCRalphabeta/CD19-depleted stem cell transplant. The receptor was derived from a female patient younger than 10 who had a stem cell transplant for aplastic anemia, so the T cells may come from the graft donor. The chain carries TRBV11-3 and TRBJ2-5; 8 bases are shared with TRBD1. For the CDR3, the DNA is TGTGCCAGCAGCCCAGGGGGCGAAGAGACCCAGTACTTC. This translates into CASSPGGEETQYF.